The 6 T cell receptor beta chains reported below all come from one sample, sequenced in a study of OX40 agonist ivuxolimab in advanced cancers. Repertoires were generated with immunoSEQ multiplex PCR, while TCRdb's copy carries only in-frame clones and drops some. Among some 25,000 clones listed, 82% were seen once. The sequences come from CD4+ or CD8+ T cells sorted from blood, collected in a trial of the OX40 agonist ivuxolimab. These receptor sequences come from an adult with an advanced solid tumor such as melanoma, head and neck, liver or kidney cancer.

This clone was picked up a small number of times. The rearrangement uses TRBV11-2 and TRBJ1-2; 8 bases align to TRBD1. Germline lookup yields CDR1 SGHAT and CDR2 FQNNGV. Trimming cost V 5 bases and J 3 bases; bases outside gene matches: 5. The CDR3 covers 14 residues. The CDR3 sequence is CASSPTGVYYGYTF. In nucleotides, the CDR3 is TGTGCCAGCAGCCCGACAGGGGTCTACTATGGCTACACCTTC.

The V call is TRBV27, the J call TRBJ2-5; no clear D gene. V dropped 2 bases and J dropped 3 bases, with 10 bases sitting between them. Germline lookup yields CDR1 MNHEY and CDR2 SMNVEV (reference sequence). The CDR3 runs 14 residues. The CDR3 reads CASSLNGPEETQYF. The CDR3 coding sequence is TGTGCCAGCAGTTTAAACGGACCAGAAGAGACCCAGTACTTC.

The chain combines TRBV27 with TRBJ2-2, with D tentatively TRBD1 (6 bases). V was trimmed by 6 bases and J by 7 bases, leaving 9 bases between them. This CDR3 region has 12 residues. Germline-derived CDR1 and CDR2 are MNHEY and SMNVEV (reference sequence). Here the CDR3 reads CASRQGGGELFF. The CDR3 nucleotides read TGTGCCAGCAGACAGGGTGGCGGGGAGCTGTTTTTT.

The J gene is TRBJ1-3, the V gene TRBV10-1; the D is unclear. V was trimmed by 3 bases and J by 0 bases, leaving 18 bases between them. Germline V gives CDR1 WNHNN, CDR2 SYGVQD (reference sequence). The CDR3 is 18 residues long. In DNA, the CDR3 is TGCGCCAGCAGTGACTCGAAGCCTCGAAAAGACTCTGGAAACACCATATATTTT. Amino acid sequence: CASSDSKPRKDSGNTIYF.

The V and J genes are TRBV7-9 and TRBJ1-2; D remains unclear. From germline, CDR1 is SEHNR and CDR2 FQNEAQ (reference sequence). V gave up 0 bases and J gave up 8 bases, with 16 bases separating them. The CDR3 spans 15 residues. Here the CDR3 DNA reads TGTGCCAGCAGCTTAGCGGTGGGAGCGATGCTGGGCTACACCTTC. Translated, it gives CASSLAVGAMLGYTF. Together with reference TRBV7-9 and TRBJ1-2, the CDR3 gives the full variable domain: DTGVSQNPRHKITKRGQNVTFRCDPISEHNRLYWYRQTLGQGPEFLTYFQNEAQLEKSRLLSDRFSAERPKGSFSTLEIQRTEQGDSAMYLCASSLAVGAMLGYTFGSGTRLTVV.

The CDR3, as DNA: TGTGCCAGCAGCGCCTCCGGTCTCAATTCACCCCTCCACTTT. As protein: CASSASGLNSPLHF. The V gene is TRBV9, the J gene TRBJ1-6; D call uncertain. Germline CDR1 is SGDLS and CDR2 is YYNGEE. Trimming removed 3 bases at V and 7 bases at J, with 11 bases between. The CDR3 is made up of 14 amino acids.